The entry below gives a single T cell receptor (beta chain) sequence along with its context. Antigen: not known. Next came a second PCR, run for about 6 to 11 cycles, which used a sample-barcoded 5' primer along with a J-beta primer mix. TCRdb analysed the 5' RACE reads with MiXCR anew, one entry per CDR3 protein. The data hold about 1.7 million distinct CDR3 sequences, with 28% observed a single time. The data originate from a study of blood T cells in healthy people across ages. General observations from the study: While age rose, TCR beta diversity per million T cells dropped in a roughly linear way.

The receptor's source is a woman in her twenties or thirties in good health. Material for sequencing was blood.

The CDR3 coding sequence is TGTGCCAGCAGCTTAGGTCCAGGGACCGACTATGGCTACACCTTC. Its translation: CASSLGPGTDYGYTF. The rearrangement joins TRBV7-6 to TRBJ1-2, with TRBD1 as a possible D gene (5 bases). Trimming stripped 1 base from V and 3 bases from J, with 12 bases between. There are 15 residues in the CDR3. CDR1 is SGHVS, CDR2 FNYEAQ, per germline.